One T cell receptor (beta chain) is described in this entry. Patients at the Seattle site were enrolled during active infection and followed longitudinally. The junction had 8 bases not matched to a gene; V was cut back by 0 bases and J by 5 bases. This CDR3 has 17 amino acids. Germline lookup yields CDR1 SGHVS and CDR2 FNYEAQ. The data originate from a study of blood T cell repertoires in COVID-19. The protocol was immunoSEQ multiplex PCR, while the TCRdb copy is restricted to in-frame clones and leaves out a portion. The data hold around 280,000 clones, with roughly 90% observed a single time. The clonotype originates from a woman aged 25 to 45 with COVID-19, enrolled during active disease. The rearrangement links TRBV7-6 to TRBJ2-5, with 11 bases lining up with TRBD2. The sequencing sample was made of peripheral blood. The CDR3, as DNA: TGTGCCAGCAGCTTAGCGCTCTCTAGCGGGAGGTATGAGACCCAGTACTTC. This encodes CASSLALSSGRYETQYF.